These 31 T cell receptor beta chains were sequenced from one sample in a study of blood T cells in healthy people across ages. The use of a sample-barcoded 5' primer and a J-beta primer mix characterized a second PCR of roughly 6 to 12 cycles. TCRdb redid the calling of the 5' RACE reads with MiXCR, one entry per CDR3 protein. Of roughly 860,000 distinct CDR3 sequences in the sample, about 62% are singletons; the top ten hold about 30%. Sequenced sample: blood. The receptors were sampled from a man aged 25 to 45 in good health.

This chain joins TRBV27 and TRBJ2-5; D ambiguous. The CDR3 is made up of 13 amino acids. V lost 4 bases to trimming and J lost 5 bases, with 11 bases between them. CDR1 MNHEY and CDR2 SMNVEV come from the germline V gene (reference sequence). The DNA of the CDR3 is TGTGCCAGCAGTTGGGGTAGACTGGAGACCCAGTACTTC. Protein product: CASSWGRLETQYF.

The genes are TRBV14 and TRBJ2-7; D is uncertain. The germline CDR1 and CDR2 sequences are SGHDN and FVKESK. The CDR3 loop spans 11 amino acids. Trimming took off 2 bases at V and 5 bases at J, with 4 bases between the two ends. The CDR3 bases are TGTGCCAGCAGCCAAACTCACGAGCAGTACTTC. As protein: CASSQTHEQYF.

CDR3 DNA: TGTGCCAGCAGTGAGGACTCGGATCAGCCCCAGCATTTT. Amino acid sequence: CASSEDSDQPQHF. This rearrangement joins TRBV25-1 to TRBJ1-5; no firm D call. Germline CDR1 reads MGHDK; CDR2 reads SYGVNS. The V end lost 3 bases, the J end lost 5 bases, and 8 bases lay between the germline ends. The CDR3 loop spans 13 amino acids.

The chain has TRBV19 and TRBJ2-3; 9 bases align to TRBD1. Germline loops: CDR1 LNHDA, CDR2 SQIVND (reference sequence). The CDR3 runs to 15 residues. With 9 bases clipped from V and 2 bases from J, the junction kept 9 bases outside the gene matches. In DNA, the CDR3 is TGTGCCAGCTTGGACAGGGGAGATCCCACAGATACGCAGTATTTT. This codes for CASLDRGDPTDTQYF. Full variable domain (missing parts from reference TRBV19 and TRBJ2-3): DGGITQSPKYLFRKEGQNVTLSCEQNLNHDAMYWYRQDPGQGLRLIYYSQIVNDFQKGDIAEGYSVSREKKESFPLTVTSAQKNPTAFYLCASLDRGDPTDTQYFGPGTRLTVL.

The rearrangement links TRBV7-9 to TRBJ2-7; the D is unclear. The closer fit of TRBJ2-4 to the DNA end suggests the J call may be wrong. CDR3 size: 13 residues. Germline V gene sequence: CDR1 SEHNR, CDR2 FQNEAQ (reference sequence). The CDR3 is CASSLAVADIQYF. CDR3 in DNA: TGTGCCAGCAGCTTAGCAGTTGCGGACATTCAGTACTTC.

This clonotype was seen a handful of times. The V and J genes are TRBV29-1 and TRBJ2-3; D is perhaps TRBD1 or TRBD2 (5 bases each). The germline gives CDR1 SQVTM, CDR2 ANQGSEA. V was clipped by 4 bases and J by 2 bases, with 7 bases between them. This CDR3 is built from 12 residues. CDR3 amino acids: CSVGDLTDTQYF. The CDR3 nucleotides are TGCAGCGTTGGGGACCTCACAGATACGCAGTATTTT.

This clonotype was counted between two and nine times. The V gene is TRBV5-5, the J gene TRBJ2-7; 9 bases align to TRBD1. Germline V gene sequence: CDR1 SGHKS, CDR2 YYEKEE (reference sequence). The CDR3 runs to 14 residues. V lost 3 bases, J lost 2 bases, and 3 bases stayed unmatched. The CDR3 loop is CASSWGQGAYEQYF. The CDR3 bases are TGTGCCAGCAGCTGGGGACAGGGAGCCTACGAGCAGTACTTC.

The chain carries TRBV7-8 and TRBJ2-1; 8 nucleotides align to TRBD2. The CDR3 is made up of 14 amino acids. Germline lookup yields CDR1 SGHVS and CDR2 FQNEAQ. After removal of 5 bases from V and 8 bases from J, the junction contained 8 bases not matched to a gene. This CDR3 reads CASSPSPSGYEQFF. DNA for the CDR3: TGTGCCAGCAGCCCAAGTCCTAGCGGGTATGAGCAGTTCTTC.

The chain employs TRBV4-3 and TRBJ2-3; 7 bases align to TRBD2. Germline lookup yields CDR1 LGHNA and CDR2 YSLEER. Trimming took 0 bases from V and 4 from J; bases not matched to a gene: 4. The length of the CDR3 is 15 residues. The CDR3 sequence: CASSQDPGRADTQYF. The CDR3, as DNA: TGCGCCAGCAGCCAAGACCCAGGGAGGGCAGATACGCAGTATTTT.

The V gene is TRBV7-9, the J gene TRBJ2-1; D is unresolved. The CDR3 runs 15 residues. The V end was cut by 3 bases, the J end by 2 bases, with 11 bases between. Looked up from germline, CDR1 is SEHNR and CDR2 is FQNEAQ (reference sequence). This CDR3 is CASSFDGTPYNEQFF. In DNA form, the CDR3 reads TGTGCCAGCAGCTTTGACGGTACTCCCTACAATGAGCAGTTCTTC.

The chain has TRBV4-2 and TRBJ2-7; no definite D call. With 8 bases removed from V and 0 bases from J, the gap between germline ends came to 26 bases. Germline V gene sequence: CDR1 LGHNA, CDR2 YNFKEQ. The CDR3 runs to 18 residues. The chain's CDR3 is CASGLIAPVDPSSYEQYF. CDR3 DNA: TGTGCCAGCGGCCTCATCGCCCCAGTTGACCCTAGCTCCTACGAGCAGTACTTC.

The CDR3 protein is CSARGTGRNTEAFF. The CDR3 DNA follows: TGCAGTGCTAGAGGGACAGGGAGGAACACTGAAGCTTTCTTT. This rearrangement joins TRBV20-1 to TRBJ1-1; 8 nucleotides match TRBD1. Germline CDR1 is DFQATT and CDR2 is SNEGSKA (reference sequence). The V and J ends lost 1 base and 1 base, in that order; junction bases with no gene match: 2. The length of the CDR3 is 14 residues.

The chain employs TRBV7-2 and TRBJ2-7; D possibly matches TRBD1 or TRBD2 (6 bases each). CDR1 and CDR2 from the germline V gene are SGHTA and FQGNSA. The CDR3 is made up of 15 amino acids. Deletions cut 2 bases from V and 2 bases from J, with 13 bases between. CDR3 nucleotides: TGTGCCAGCAGCTTATTTACGGGGGCCCCCTACGAGCAGTACTTC. Encoded protein: CASSLFTGAPYEQYF.

This chain joins TRBV7-2 and TRBJ2-5; TRBD1 might be the D (6 bases). This CDR3 contains 16 residues. The germline V gene encodes CDR1 SGHTA and CDR2 FQGNSA. V lost 5 bases and J lost 0, with 16 bases in between. The CDR3 DNA is TGTGCCAGCAGCATCGACAGGCCTTTAAACCAAGAGACCCAGTACTTC. It encodes CASSIDRPLNQETQYF.

This clonotype was seen a single time. The chain has TRBV27 and TRBJ2-1; D unclear. This CDR3 spans 13 amino acids. Germline V lookup: CDR1 MNHEY, CDR2 SMNVEV (reference sequence). Trimming left V 2 bases short and J 8 bases short, with 10 bases between. CDR3: CASSLLNGDEQFF. Written as DNA, the CDR3 is TGTGCCAGCAGTTTACTTAACGGTGATGAGCAGTTCTTC.

A word on this clonotype: Mismatch with germline at one junction end may stem from a read error. This rearrangement joins TRBV6-2 or TRBV6-3 to TRBJ1-5; no reliable D call. Germline V gives CDR1 MNHEY, CDR2 SVGEGT. The CDR3 covers 16 residues. In nucleotides, the CDR3 is TGTGCCAGCACTGGCGTTAATCCGGGTGGCAATCGGCCCCAGCATTTT. It codes for CASTGVNPGGNRPQHF.

V usage is TRBV2 and J usage is TRBJ2-5; 7 bases are a match to TRBD1. The V gene's germline CDR1 is SNHLY and CDR2 FYNNEI. CDR3 length: 15 amino acids. J lost 6 bases, V lost 8 bases, and 15 bases had no gene match. The CDR3 DNA sequence: TGTGCCAGCCACCGCAGGGACAGAGAACCAAAGACCCAGTACTTC. Residues: CASHRRDREPKTQYF.

This clonotype was seen only a few times. The genes are TRBV29-1 and TRBJ2-1; 9 bases map to TRBD2. The CDR3 runs to 17 residues. Germline values: CDR1 SQVTM, CDR2 ANQGSEA. V lost 4 bases and J lost 0; bases outside the gene matches: 10. This CDR3 is CSVVSAGGLSSYNEQFF. The CDR3 region has the DNA TGCAGCGTTGTGTCAGCGGGGGGTCTAAGCTCCTACAATGAGCAGTTCTTC.

The chain joins TRBV20-1 to TRBJ2-5; no definite D call. Germline V lookup: CDR1 DFQATT, CDR2 SNEGSKA (reference sequence). CDR3 length equals 12 residues. The ends were cut back, 6 bases at V and 0 bases at J, with 8 bases in the middle. The CDR3 loop reads CSARRYQETQYF. CDR3 sequence (DNA): TGCAGTGCGAGACGGTACCAAGAGACCCAGTACTTC.

This sequence joins TRBV5-1 and TRBJ2-1; unclear D gene. The V gene lost 2 bases and the J gene lost 5 bases, with 8 bases spanning the gap. The CDR3 consists of 13 residues. Germline assignment: CDR1 SGHRS and CDR2 YFSETQ. The CDR3 protein is CASSLTPDNEQFF. The CDR3 DNA reads TGCGCCAGCAGCTTAACGCCCGACAATGAGCAGTTCTTC.

The J gene is TRBJ2-2, the V gene TRBV20-1; possible D gene TRBD2, 6 bases. CDR1 DFQATT and CDR2 SNEGSKA come from the germline V gene (reference sequence). Trimming cost V 6 bases and J 1 base, with 12 bases left between them. CDR3 length: 14 amino acids. CDR3 amino acids: CSANGGLNTGELFF. The CDR3, as DNA: TGCAGTGCCAACGGGGGTTTGAACACCGGGGAGCTGTTTTTT.

The gene calls are TRBV20-1 and TRBJ2-7; a weak D match, TRBD1 (5 bases). CDR1 and CDR2 from the germline V gene are DFQATT and SNEGSKA (reference sequence). This CDR3 has 14 residues. Trimming removed 5 bases at V and 0 bases at J, with 14 bases between. CDR3 in amino acids: CSALGYRSSYEQYF. In nucleotides, the CDR3 is TGCAGTGCTCTCGGCTACAGGAGCTCCTACGAGCAGTACTTC.

This clonotype was found a few times. The chain carries TRBV7-9 and TRBJ1-6, with unresolved D. The CDR3 totals 17 residues. CDR1 SEHNR and CDR2 FQNEAQ come from the germline V gene (reference sequence). V was pared by 1 base and J by 3 bases, with 13 bases between. This chain's CDR3 is CASSLEGRSYYNSPLHF. The DNA of the CDR3 is TGTGCCAGCAGCTTAGAGGGTCGATCTTACTATAATTCACCCCTCCACTTT.

The chain combines TRBV28 with TRBJ1-2; D may be TRBD1 (5 bases). Germline assignment: CDR1 MDHEN and CDR2 SYDVKM. The CDR3 runs to 15 residues. Trimming took off 2 bases at V and 8 bases at J, with 18 bases between the two ends. CDR3 coding DNA: TGTGCCAGCAGTTTAAGGGTTGCGGGGGTCTACGGCTACACCTTC. Encoded protein: CASSLRVAGVYGYTF.

This clonotype was seen a handful of times. The chain links TRBV4-3 to TRBJ2-1; D is unresolved. The germline V and J ends were trimmed by 0 bases and 5 bases, with 5 bases remaining between them. Per the germline V gene, CDR1 is LGHNA and CDR2 is YSLEER. CDR3 length: 13 amino acids. The CDR3 sequence: CASSQDADNEQFF. For the CDR3, the DNA is TGCGCCAGCAGCCAAGATGCGGACAATGAGCAGTTCTTC.

The rearrangement joins TRBV20-1 to TRBJ2-1; D call uncertain. The germline V gene has CDR1 DFQATT and CDR2 SNEGSKA (reference sequence). V shed 3 bases and J shed 5 bases, with 11 bases lying between them. The CDR3 contains 13 residues. The chain's CDR3 is CSARTGFHNEQFF. The CDR3 coding sequence is TGCAGTGCTAGGACTGGATTCCACAATGAGCAGTTCTTC.

This chain links TRBV13 with TRBJ2-7; 9 bases match TRBD1. V was pared by 5 bases and J by 7 bases, with 9 bases of the junction left unmatched. This CDR3 is built from 14 residues. The V gene's germline CDR1 is PRHDT and CDR2 FYEKMQ (reference sequence). CDR3 loop: CASSLRDRVAEQYF. Here the CDR3 DNA reads TGTGCCAGCAGCCTCCGGGACAGGGTTGCGGAGCAGTACTTC.

This clonotype was counted only a few times. V and J are TRBV7-8 and TRBJ2-5, with TRBD2 matching over 12 bases. This CDR3 is 16 amino acids long. Trimming took 5 bases from V and 2 from J; bases not matched to a gene: 6. The germline CDR1 and CDR2 sequences are SGHVS and FQNEAQ. The CDR3 bases are TGTGCCAGCAGCCTCTGGACTAGCGGGGTACAAGAGACCCAGTACTTC. Its translation: CASSLWTSGVQETQYF.

The genes are TRBV28 and TRBJ1-5, with D tentatively TRBD1 (5 bases). CDR1 and CDR2 from the germline V gene are MDHEN and SYDVKM. This CDR3 has 15 amino acids. V was cut by 3 bases and J by 2 bases, with 11 bases left in between. In DNA form, the CDR3 reads TGTGCCAGCAGTTTTAGGGGTTCGCGCAATCAGCCCCAGCATTTT. As protein: CASSFRGSRNQPQHF.

This rearrangement joins TRBV27 to TRBJ2-7; D is unresolved. V was trimmed by 2 bases and J by 4 bases, leaving 9 bases between them. Germline CDR1 reads MNHEY; CDR2 reads SMNVEV (reference sequence). CDR3 length equals 13 residues. DNA for the CDR3: TGTGCCAGCAGTTTAGCCAGAAAGTACGAGCAGTACTTC. Translating it yields CASSLARKYEQYF.

The chain has TRBV4-2 and TRBJ2-5, with 10 bases lining up with TRBD2. J gave up 1 base and V 1 base, and 3 bases lay outside the gene matches. Looked up from germline, CDR1 is LGHNA and CDR2 is YNFKEQ. CDR3 length: 16 amino acids. For the CDR3, the DNA is TGTGCCAGCAGCCAAGGATGGACTAGCGGCCAAGAGACCCAGTACTTC. It yields the protein CASSQGWTSGQETQYF.